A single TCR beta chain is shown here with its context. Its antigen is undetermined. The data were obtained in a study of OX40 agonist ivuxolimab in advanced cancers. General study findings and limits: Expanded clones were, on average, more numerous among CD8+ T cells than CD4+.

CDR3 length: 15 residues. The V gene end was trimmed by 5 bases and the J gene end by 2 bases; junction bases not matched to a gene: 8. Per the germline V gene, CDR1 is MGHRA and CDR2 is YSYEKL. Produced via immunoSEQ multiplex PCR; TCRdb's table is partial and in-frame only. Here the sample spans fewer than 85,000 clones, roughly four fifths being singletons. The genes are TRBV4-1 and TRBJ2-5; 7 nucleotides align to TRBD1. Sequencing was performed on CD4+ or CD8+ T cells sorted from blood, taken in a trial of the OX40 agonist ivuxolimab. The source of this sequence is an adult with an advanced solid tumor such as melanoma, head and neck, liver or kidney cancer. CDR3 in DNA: TGCGCCAGCAGCTACCCACTACAGGGGCAAGAGACCCAGTACTTC. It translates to CASSYPLQGQETQYF.